The clone carrying this T cell receptor (beta chain) was seen more than once but under ten times. This record belongs to a study of glioma-infiltrating T cells. Trimming cost V 4 bases and J 11 bases; bases outside gene matches: 11. Germline V CDR1 and CDR2: MNHNS, SASEGT. There are 15 residues in the CDR3. TCR alpha and beta CDR3 regions were amplified from RNA using iRepertoire nested multiplex PCR. MiXCR was run by TCRdb on the multiplex PCR reads, yielding one entry per CDR3 protein. This table has under 20,000 distinct CDR3 sequences, 55% to 75% appearing once. This TCR was recovered from a human donor with low-grade glioma or glioblastoma, undergoing nonglioma brain surgery, or in good health (not recorded which). Sample: glioma tissue, nonneoplastic brain tissue, or PBMCs (not recorded which). The chain couples TRBV6-1 to TRBJ1-6; TRBD1 matches at 7 bases. CDR3: CASSVTGQNRTPLHF. In DNA form, the CDR3 reads TGTGCCAGCAGTGTGACAGGGCAAAACAGAACACCCCTCCACTTT.